A single sample is the source of the 24 T cell receptor beta chains below, sequenced in a study of cytomegalovirus exposure and HLA in healthy donors. Primers for the PCR totalled 60 Vbeta and 13 Jbeta. Produced via immunoSEQ multiplex PCR; TCRdb's table is partial and in-frame only. The sample contains 150,000 to 200,000 clones, 70% to 90% of which appear only once. Input material: PBMCs. All receptors come from a woman younger than 45 in good health and CMV-seronegative.

Regarding this clone: This same CDR3 is encoded by further DNA sequences in the sample. The V gene is TRBV7-2, the J gene TRBJ1-5; 7 bases agree with TRBD1. Germline V gives CDR1 SGHTA, CDR2 FQGNSA. This CDR3 has 14 amino acids. V shed 1 base and J 6 bases; nucleotides not matched to a gene: 3. CDR3: CASSLGQGSQPQHF. DNA for the CDR3: TGTGCCAGCAGCTTAGGACAGGGTAGTCAGCCCCAGCATTTT. The whole variable domain, filled in from reference TRBV7-2 and TRBJ1-5, reads GAGVSQSPSNKVTEKGKDVELRCDPISGHTALYWYRQSLGQGLEFLIYFQGNSAPDKSGLPSDRFSAERTGGSVSTLTIQRTQQEDSAVYLCASSLGQGSQPQHFGDGTRLSIL.

This chain links TRBV28 with TRBJ2-1; 14 nucleotides line up with TRBD2. This CDR3 region has 20 residues. V was pared by 5 bases and J by 0 bases, with 12 bases of the junction left unmatched. Looked up from germline, CDR1 is MDHEN and CDR2 is SYDVKM. CDR3 protein: CASSPTFGTSGGSSYNEQFF. The CDR3, as DNA: TGTGCCAGCAGTCCCACCTTCGGGACTAGCGGGGGCAGCTCCTACAATGAGCAGTTCTTC.

The gene calls are TRBV6-1 and TRBJ1-4; D is perhaps TRBD1 (6 bases). V lost 1 base, J lost 7 bases, and 10 bases lay in between. Looked up from germline, CDR1 is MNHNS and CDR2 is SASEGT. The CDR3 sequence is 14 residues long. CDR3 sequence reads: CASSEDRAFEKLFF. The DNA for the CDR3 is TGTGCCAGCAGTGAAGACAGGGCTTTTGAAAAACTGTTTTTT.

The chain uses TRBV5-6 and TRBJ2-1; 8 nucleotides match TRBD2. The CDR3 is made up of 15 amino acids. The V gene's germline CDR1 is SGHDT and CDR2 YYEEEE. The V segment lost 2 bases and the J segment 8 bases; nucleotides outside the gene matches: 9. CDR3 sequence (DNA): TGTGCCAGCAGCTTCATCCTAGCGGGTTATGATGAGCAGTTCTTC. The encoded protein is CASSFILAGYDEQFF.

The chain employs TRBV5-6 and TRBJ2-7, with 9 bases identical to TRBD2. Germline trimming cut 3 bases from V and 5 bases from J; bases unmatched to any gene: 9. The CDR3 length is 15 residues. Germline V lookup: CDR1 SGHDT, CDR2 YYEEEE. CDR3: CASSSGSGRFDEQYF. CDR3 bases: TGTGCCAGCAGCTCTGGGAGCGGGAGGTTCGACGAGCAGTACTTC.

This clone was seen once. The rearrangement links TRBV27 to TRBJ1-5; D perhaps matches TRBD1 (6 bases). The ends were cut back, 8 bases at V and 2 bases at J, with 19 bases in the middle. The germline V gene encodes CDR1 MNHEY and CDR2 SMNVEV (reference sequence). The CDR3 loop spans 16 amino acids. CDR3 DNA: TGTGCCAGCGCGGGGGCGTTCGACCTGGGCAATCAGCCCCAGCATTTT. Protein: CASAGAFDLGNQPQHF.

This clone appeared a few times. CDR3 sequence (DNA): TGTGCAAGTCGCTTAGGGGCCAGGGTAAAAGGCGCTGGGGCCAACGGCCTGACTTTC. This translates into CASRLGARVKGAGANGLTF. The rearrangement uses TRBV12-2 and TRBJ2-6; the table assigns TRBD1, which was not confirmed against the DNA. TRBV12-2 is shown as a pseudogene. This CDR3 spans 19 amino acids.

The genes are TRBV28 and TRBJ1-3; D might be TRBD1 (6 bases). CDR1 MDHEN and CDR2 SYDVKM come from the germline V gene. Trimming pared 3 bases from V and 2 bases from J, leaving 11 bases between. This CDR3 is 15 amino acids long. The CDR3 DNA reads as TGTGCCAGCAGTTTCTCTTGGGACACTGGAAACACCATATATTTT. It is translated as CASSFSWDTGNTIYF. The full variable domain, completed using reference TRBV28 and TRBJ1-3, is DVKVTQSSRYLVKRTGEKVFLECVQDMDHENMFWYRQDPGLGLRLIYFSYDVKMKEKGDIPEGYSVSREKKERFSLILESASTNQTSMYLCASSFSWDTGNTIYFGEGSWLTVV.

For this clone: An end of the junction differs from the germline gene, which may be a read error. V is TRBV27 and J is TRBJ2-6; tentatively, D is TRBD1 (5 bases). This CDR3 has 16 amino acids. CDR1 is MNHEY, CDR2 SMNVEV, per germline (reference sequence). CDR3 sequence reads: CASSSRKHSGANGLTF. In nucleotides, the CDR3 is TGTGCCAGCAGTTCCCGGAAGCACTCTGGGGCCAACGGCCTGACTTTC.

This rearrangement joins TRBV27 to TRBJ2-3, with 8 positions matching TRBD2. Losses at the gene ends were 4 bases for V and 2 bases for J; bases not matched to a gene: 8. CDR1 and CDR2 (germline): MNHEY, SMNVEV (reference sequence). The CDR3 loop spans 16 amino acids. DNA of the CDR3: TGTGCCAGCAGTTCAACTTCGGGGGGGTTCACAGATACGCAGTATTTT. It specifies CASSSTSGGFTDTQYF.

J is TRBJ2-7 and V is TRBV7-2; the D gene is possibly TRBD2 (5 bases). V was shortened by 2 bases and J by 4 bases, with 18 bases between the two germline ends. The CDR3 is 16 residues long. Looked up from germline, CDR1 is SGHTA and CDR2 is FQGNSA. The CDR3 reads CASSLNAAAGGYEQYF. The DNA of the CDR3 is TGTGCCAGCAGCTTAAACGCGGCGGCCGGAGGATACGAGCAGTACTTC.

This clone was picked up one time. The chain links TRBV5-1 to TRBJ1-1; the D gene is possibly TRBD1 (5 bases). The germline V gene encodes CDR1 SGHRS and CDR2 YFSETQ. This CDR3 has 15 amino acids. The V gene lost 4 bases and the J gene lost 1 base, with 14 bases spanning the gap. CDR3 amino acids: CASSQRNGANTEAFF. The DNA of the CDR3 is TGCGCCAGCAGCCAGAGGAATGGGGCGAACACTGAAGCTTTCTTT.

This CDR3 is CASSLGDSYGYTF. In nucleotides, the CDR3 is TGTGCCAGCAGCTTAGGGGACAGCTATGGCTACACCTTC. V is TRBV7-9 and J is TRBJ1-2; 7 positions match TRBD1. Germline V lookup: CDR1 SEHNR, CDR2 FQNEAQ (reference sequence). The trim removed 1 base at V and 4 bases at J, leaving 0 bases unmatched. The CDR3 spans 13 residues.

The chain joins TRBV4-1 to TRBJ2-3; 10 positions match TRBD2. Germline loops: CDR1 MGHRA, CDR2 YSYEKL. With V trimmed by 4 bases and J by 0 bases, 4 bases remained unmatched. This CDR3 region has 16 residues. CDR3 protein: CASSPRLAGSTDTQYF. CDR3 DNA: TGCGCCAGCAGCCCCCGACTAGCGGGCAGCACAGATACGCAGTATTTT.

The J gene is TRBJ1-5, the V gene TRBV28; D might be TRBD1 (5 bases). Germline V CDR1 and CDR2: MDHEN, SYDVKM. This CDR3 region has 16 residues. V lost 4 bases and J lost 1, with 14 bases in between. This CDR3 reads CASSSWSGGSNQPQHF. The CDR3 DNA sequence: TGTGCCAGCAGTTCCTGGTCGGGGGGAAGCAATCAGCCCCAGCATTTT. Drawing the rest from reference TRBV28 and TRBJ1-5, the complete variable domain is DVKVTQSSRYLVKRTGEKVFLECVQDMDHENMFWYRQDPGLGLRLIYFSYDVKMKEKGDIPEGYSVSREKKERFSLILESASTNQTSMYLCASSSWSGGSNQPQHFGDGTRLSIL.

The J gene is TRBJ2-3, the V gene TRBV9, with D possibly TRBD2 on 6 matching bases. The CDR3 has 15 amino acids. V dropped 0 bases and J dropped 2 bases, with 10 bases sitting between them. Germline V gene lookup returns CDR1 SGDLS and CDR2 YYNGEE. For the CDR3, the DNA is TGTGCCAGCAGCGTAGGGGTAGCGGACACAGATACGCAGTATTTT. Translating it yields CASSVGVADTDTQYF.

This chain links TRBV18 with TRBJ1-2; D not resolved. V gave up 8 bases and J gave up 3 bases, with 16 bases separating them. The germline gives CDR1 KGHSH, CDR2 LQKENI. The CDR3 loop spans 14 amino acids. As DNA, the CDR3 is TGTGCCAGCCGACTGCGCACCCTAGACTATGGCTACACCTTC. Protein sequence: CASRLRTLDYGYTF.

V usage is TRBV6-5 and J usage is TRBJ2-7, with D possibly TRBD1 on 6 matching bases. The length of the CDR3 is 14 residues. Per germline, CDR1 MNHEY and CDR2 SVGAGI. V was pared by 5 bases and J by 3 bases, with 14 bases between. The CDR3 coding sequence is TGTGCCAGCAGTAAGGGGTGGGACAACTACGAGCAGTACTTC. This encodes CASSKGWDNYEQYF.

With respect to this clone: One end of the junction does not line up with germline, which may come from a read error. The V gene is TRBV4-3, the J gene TRBJ2-6; TRBD1 is a possible D gene (5 bases). Germline assignment: CDR1 LGHNA and CDR2 YSLEER. The CDR3 consists of 16 residues. Written as DNA, the CDR3 is TGCGCCAGCAGCCAAGAGCAGGGCTCTGGGGCCAACGGCCTGACTTTC. Its protein product is CASSQEQGSGANGLTF.

The chain employs TRBV12-2 and TRBJ2-5; TRBD2 is the table's D call, not checked against the DNA. TRBV12-2 is an annotated pseudogene. There are 14 residues in the CDR3. DNA for the CDR3: TGTGCAAGTCGCTTCCCGGGACTACGGACGACCCAGTACTTC. It encodes CASRFPGLRTTQYF.

This chain connects TRBV5-1 to TRBJ1-2; D gene unclear. This CDR3 contains 12 residues. Germline CDR1 is SGHRS and CDR2 is YFSETQ. V was trimmed by 4 bases and J by 7 bases, leaving 11 bases between them. The CDR3 spells CASSREGFGYTF. CDR3 nucleotide sequence: TGCGCCAGCAGCAGGGAGGGCTTTGGCTACACCTTC.

The chain has TRBV6-5 and TRBJ2-1; 7 bases line up with TRBD2. Germline CDR1 MNHEY, CDR2 SVGAGI. V dropped 3 bases and J dropped 8; count of bases not matched to a gene: 13. The CDR3 totals 16 residues. In DNA, the CDR3 is TGTGCCAGCAGTTATTCCCCACGCGGGAGAGACGATGAGCAGTTCTTC. It is translated as CASSYSPRGRDDEQFF.

The rearrangement uses TRBV5-1 and TRBJ2-7; TRBD2 matches at 13 bases. Germline V gene sequence: CDR1 SGHRS, CDR2 YFSETQ. The V and J ends lost 9 bases and 9 bases, in that order; junction bases with no gene match: 15. CDR3 length: 15 amino acids. CDR3 loop: CATSVSGTSGTAQYF. For the CDR3, the DNA is TGCGCCACCTCGGTGTCTGGGACTAGCGGGACGGCGCAGTACTTC. Full variable domain (missing parts from reference TRBV5-1 and TRBJ2-7): KAGVTQTPRYLIKTRGQQVTLSCSPISGHRSVSWYQQTPGQGLQFLFEYFSETQRNKGNFPGRFSGRQFSNSRSEMNVSTLELGDSALYLCATSVSGTSGTAQYFGPGTRLTVT.

The rearrangement joins TRBV9 to TRBJ2-3; 13 bases match TRBD2. Germline V gives CDR1 SGDLS, CDR2 YYNGEE. V gave up 0 bases and J gave up 4 bases; unmatched junction bases: 2. This CDR3 comprises 16 residues. CDR3 region: CASSVAGTSGADTQYF. The CDR3 DNA is TGTGCCAGCAGCGTAGCCGGGACTAGCGGGGCAGATACGCAGTATTTT.